Listed below are T cell receptor beta chains from one sample, sequenced in a study of cytomegalovirus exposure and HLA in healthy donors. Profiled with immunoSEQ multiplex PCR; TCRdb holds only in-frame clones, not every one. The sample consists of about 400,000 clones, more than 80% of them appearing once. The sample taken for sequencing was PBMCs. These receptors came from a young woman in good health and CMV-seronegative. The CDR3 runs from the conserved cysteine through the conserved F or W. D genes are given only for firm matches. The size of a clone is reported for some rows only, either as once, few or many, or as a class for expanded clones.

j_call clone_size v_call d_call cdr3_aa cdr3_nt
TRBJ1-2 . TRBV14 . CASSLGLGRNYGYTF TGTGCCAGCAGCCTAGGGTTGGGGCGGAACTATGGCTACACCTTC
TRBJ2-7 . TRBV5-4 TRBD2 CASSLGSGGGYEQYF TGTGCCAGCAGCTTGGGTAGTGGCGGGGGTTACGAGCAGTACTTC
TRBJ2-5 . TRBV29-1 . CSVGLFGTPAETQYF TGCAGCGTTGGCCTCTTCGGGACACCGGCAGAGACCCAGTACTTC
TRBJ2-1 . TRBV15 . CATSRVAGPGDEQFF TGTGCCACCAGCAGAGTTGCGGGGCCGGGAGATGAGCAGTTCTTC
TRBJ1-5 . TRBV10-2 . CASSEVGQNQPQHF TGCGCCAGCAGTGAGGTTGGACAGAATCAGCCCCAGCATTTT
TRBJ1-5 . TRBV5-8 . CASSLDGGINQPQHF TGTGCCAGCAGCTTGGACGGAGGGATCAATCAGCCCCAGCATTTT
TRBJ2-1 . TRBV15 TRBD2 CATSTGLAVYNEQFF TGTGCCACCAGCACAGGACTAGCGGTTTACAATGAGCAGTTCTTC
TRBJ1-4 . TRBV21-1 . CASSKALGAGVNGEKLFF TGTGCCAGCAGCAAAGCTCTGGGGGCGGGGGTTAATGGTGAAAAACTGTTTTTT
TRBJ1-1 once TRBV27 . CASSEQGVGVTEAFF TGTGCCAGCAGTGAACAGGGAGTGGGGGTAACTGAAGCTTTCTTT
TRBJ2-5 . TRBV27 TRBD2 CASSPLAGGETQYF TGTGCCAGCAGTCCGTTAGCGGGGGGAGAGACCCAGTACTTC
TRBJ2-5 . TRBV18 . CASSPEGETQYF TGTGCCAGCTCCCCAGAGGGCGAGACCCAGTACTTC
TRBJ2-2 . TRBV27 . CASSFRTGELFF TGTGCCAGCAGTTTCCGTACCGGGGAGCTGTTTTTT
TRBJ2-5 . TRBV2 TRBD1 CASSGLQGQQETQYF TGTGCCAGCAGTGGACTTCAGGGACAGCAAGAGACCCAGTACTTC
TRBJ2-7 . TRBV6-1 TRBD1 CASSEAVTGARQYF TGTGCCAGCAGTGAAGCGGTGACAGGGGCCCGGCAGTACTTC
TRBJ1-1 . TRBV5-4 . CASSPDSLNTEAFF TGTGCCAGCAGCCCGGACAGTTTGAACACTGAAGCTTTCTTT
TRBJ2-3 . TRBV18 TRBD2 CASSPISGRVKDTQYF TGTGCCAGCTCACCAATCAGCGGGAGGGTCAAAGATACGCAGTATTTT